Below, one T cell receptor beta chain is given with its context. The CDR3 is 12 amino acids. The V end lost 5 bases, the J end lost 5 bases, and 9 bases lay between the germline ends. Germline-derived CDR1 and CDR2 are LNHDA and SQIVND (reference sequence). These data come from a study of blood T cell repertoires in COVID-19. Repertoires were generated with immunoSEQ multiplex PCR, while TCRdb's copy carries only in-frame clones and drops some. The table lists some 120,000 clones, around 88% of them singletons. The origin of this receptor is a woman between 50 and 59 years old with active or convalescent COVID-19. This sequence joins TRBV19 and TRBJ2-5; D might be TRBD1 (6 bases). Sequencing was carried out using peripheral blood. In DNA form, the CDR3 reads TGTGCCAGTAGTCAGGGGTACGAGACCCAGTACTTC. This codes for CASSQGYETQYF.